A selection of T cell receptor beta chains follows, all from one sample in a study of blood T cell repertoires in COVID-19. Sequencing used immunoSEQ multiplex PCR; TCRdb keeps in-frame clones, though not all of them. Of roughly 88,000 clones listed, just over 90% were seen once; the top ten hold around 4%. The specimen sequenced was peripheral blood. The receptor set was obtained from a woman in her forties or fifties in a cohort sampled during active COVID-19. Both conserved end residues are part of each CDR3. Fields, in order: V gene, D gene, J gene, clone size, CDR3 protein, CDR3 DNA. A D gene is named only where the DNA matches it firmly. Not all rows give a size; the values are once, few, many and, for expanded clones, a class.

>TRBV27|TRBD2|TRBJ2-3|.
CASRAWSASGRGGTDTQYF
TGTGCCAGCAGAGCCTGGTCGGCTAGCGGGAGGGGGGGCACAGATACGCAGTATTTT
>TRBV7-8|TRBD1|TRBJ1-2|.
CASSTRGQGARIYTF
TGTGCCAGCAGCACACGGGGACAGGGGGCGCGAATCTACACCTTC
>TRBV4-2|TRBD1|TRBJ1-1|.
CASSHTQGAVNTEAFF
TGTGCCAGCAGCCATACCCAGGGGGCCGTGAACACTGAAGCTTTCTTT
>TRBV2|TRBD1|TRBJ2-5|.
CASSERGQGGETQYF
TGTGCCAGCAGTGAAAGGGGACAGGGGGGAGAGACCCAGTACTTC
>TRBV7-6|TRBD1|TRBJ1-4|once
CASSLGQGSEKLFF
TGTGCCAGCAGCTTAGGACAGGGTAGTGAAAAACTGTTTTTT
>TRBV6-2/TRBV6-3|.|TRBJ1-2|.
CASSPEQGLLSNYGYTF
TGTGCCAGCAGCCCAGAACAGGGCCTCCTATCTAACTATGGCTACACCTTC
>TRBV28|.|TRBJ1-5|.
CASSLTRQSHSNQPQHF
TGTGCCAGCAGTTTAACCCGACAGTCACATAGCAATCAGCCCCAGCATTTT
>TRBV5-4|TRBD1|TRBJ2-7|few
CASSSGGTAIYEQYF
TGTGCCAGCAGCTCTGGTGGGACAGCGATCTACGAGCAGTACTTC
>TRBV10-3|TRBD2|TRBJ2-2|.
CAISESGTSGANTGELFF
TGTGCCATCAGTGAGTCGGGTACTAGCGGGGCGAACACCGGGGAGCTGTTTTTT
>TRBV7-2|.|TRBJ2-5|.
CASTPSLGETQYF
TGTGCCAGCACCCCTAGCTTGGGGGAGACCCAGTACTTC
>TRBV28|.|TRBJ2-1|once
CASSFNSPGSYNEQFF
TGTGCCAGCAGTTTTAATTCGCCGGGCTCCTACAATGAGCAGTTCTTC
>TRBV5-1|TRBD2|TRBJ2-1|few
CASSSIGRAGDEQFF
TGCGCCAGCAGCTCCATCGGGAGGGCCGGGGATGAGCAGTTCTTC
>TRBV25-1|.|TRBJ1-1|.
CASSPTVNRGTEAFF
TGTGCCAGCAGTCCCACCGTAAACCGGGGCACTGAAGCTTTCTTT
>TRBV28|TRBD2|TRBJ2-1|.
CASNTGGSEQFF
TGTGCCAGCAACACTGGCGGGAGTGAGCAGTTCTTC
>TRBV6-5|TRBD1|TRBJ1-5|.
CASRTGFYSNQPQHF
TGTGCCAGCAGGACAGGGTTCTATAGCAATCAGCCCCAGCATTTT
>TRBV11-3|TRBD1|TRBJ2-3|.
CASRLQGAKDTQYF
TGTGCCAGCAGGTTGCAGGGGGCTAAGGATACGCAGTATTTT